This entry is about one T cell receptor (beta chain). The sample belongs to a study of immune characterization of retroperitoneal liposarcoma. TCRdb passed the PCR reads through MiXCR, listing each CDR3 protein once. Of some 2,800 distinct CDR3 sequences listed, approximately 42% are singletons. Trimming removed 9 bases at V and 10 bases at J, with 16 bases between. The V gene's germline CDR1 is MNHNS and CDR2 SASEGT. CDR3 size: 12 residues. The origin of this receptor is a male donor with retroperitoneal liposarcoma. Sequenced material: tumor tissue. The chain joins TRBV6-1 to TRBJ2-1; D is unclear. CDR3 residues: CASSTRPYEQFF. The DNA for the CDR3 is TGTGCCAGTTCGACCCGACCCTACGAGCAGTTCTTC.